This T cell receptor beta chain was sequenced during a study of blood T cell repertoires in COVID-19. Sequencing was performed with immunoSEQ multiplex PCR; in TCRdb, only in-frame clones are kept and a portion is missing. The sample holds about 380,000 clones, around 89% seen once. This CDR3 contains 15 residues. Germline values: CDR1 SGHTA, CDR2 FQGTGA. V lost 5 bases and J 0 bases, leaving 13 bases between the germline ends. Input material: PBMCs or T cells enriched from blood (not recorded which). This clonotype was sampled from a woman younger than 35 who had recovered from COVID-19. The V gene is TRBV7-3, the J gene TRBJ1-1; D perhaps matches TRBD1 (5 bases). The CDR3 nucleotides read TGTGCCAGCAGCACCGACATGGGGCTGAACACTGAAGCTTTCTTT. Protein: CASSTDMGLNTEAFF. Full variable domain (remainder filled in from reference TRBV7-3 and TRBJ1-1): GAGVSQTPSNKVTEKGKYVELRCDPISGHTALYWYRQSLGQGPEFLIYFQGTGAADDSGLPNDRFFAVRPEGSVSTLKIQRTERGDSAVYLCASSTDMGLNTEAFFGQGTRLTVV.